Below, 17 T cell receptor beta chains from the same sample are listed, as sequenced in a study of shared clonotypes between healthy human individuals. Data came from immunoSEQ multiplex PCR; TCRdb stores just in-frame clones and leaves some out. The table has about 1.1 million clones, around 77% seen once; the top ten hold 0.89%. Sequencing was carried out using memory CD4+ T cells from PBMCs. Specified subset: CD45RA-negative fraction. These receptors came from a man aged 18 to 30 in good health. Some clones in this sample may be carry-over from other donors' samples.

The gene calls are TRBV2 and TRBJ2-1; possible D gene TRBD2, 6 bases. Trimming left V 5 bases short and J 1 base short, with 12 bases between. Germline assignment: CDR1 SNHLY and CDR2 FYNNEI. The CDR3 has 15 amino acids. As DNA, the CDR3 is TGTGCCAGCAGTCCAACGGGAGTATCCTACAATGAGCAGTTCTTC. Its protein product is CASSPTGVSYNEQFF.

The chain carries TRBV9 and TRBJ2-3, with D unresolved. Germline V gene sequence: CDR1 SGDLS, CDR2 YYNGEE. This CDR3 region has 14 residues. V gave up 3 bases and J gave up 2 bases, with 10 bases separating them. This CDR3 is CASSGQANTDTQYF. The DNA for the CDR3 is TGTGCCAGCAGCGGTCAGGCCAACACAGATACGCAGTATTTT.

The chain has TRBV19 and TRBJ2-3, with 10 nucleotides matching TRBD1. Germline V CDR1 and CDR2: LNHDA, SQIVND (reference sequence). Trimming removed 7 bases from V and 4 bases from J; junction bases left unmatched: 14. This CDR3 has 17 amino acids. The CDR3 bases are TGTGCCAGTACCCCCAAACCGGGACAGGGGATCCCAGATACGCAGTATTTT. Amino acid sequence: CASTPKPGQGIPDTQYF.

This clone has a handful of counts. This chain links TRBV7-2 with TRBJ1-1; perhaps TRBD1 as D (6 bases). With 6 bases removed from V and 3 bases from J, the gap between germline ends came to 17 bases. The germline V gene encodes CDR1 SGHTA and CDR2 FQGNSA. This CDR3 is built from 15 residues. CDR3 region: CASRPRWGADTEAFF. CDR3 DNA sequence: TGTGCCAGCAGGCCTCGGTGGGGGGCGGACACTGAAGCTTTCTTT.

This clone came up a few times. The chain uses TRBV10-3 and TRBJ1-5; 8 bases fit TRBD1. V shed 3 bases, J shed 0 bases, and the junction held 10 bases outside the gene matches. Germline V CDR1 and CDR2: ENHRY, SYGVKD. This CDR3 region has 18 residues. In DNA form, the CDR3 reads TGTGCCATCAGTGATAGGGACAGGACATTTTATAGCAATCAGCCCCAGCATTTT. Translation: CAISDRDRTFYSNQPQHF.

The chain couples TRBV7-9 to TRBJ1-1; D not resolved. Germline V gene sequence: CDR1 SEHNR, CDR2 FQNEAQ (reference sequence). Trimming left V 2 bases short and J 6 bases short, with 4 bases between. This CDR3 is built from 11 residues. The CDR3 protein is CASSLRAEAFF. The CDR3 DNA reads TGTGCCAGCAGCTTAAGAGCTGAAGCTTTCTTT.

Only a few counts were recorded for this clone. This sequence joins TRBV5-1 and TRBJ1-6, with D unresolved. From germline, CDR1 is SGHRS and CDR2 YFSETQ. The V and J ends lost 0 bases and 8 bases respectively, with 9 bases between them. The CDR3 contains 14 residues. The CDR3 nucleotides read TGCGCCAGCAGCTTGGAAGCCAGTTATTCACCCCTCCACTTT. It encodes CASSLEASYSPLHF. Based on the CDR3 plus reference TRBV5-1 and TRBJ1-6, the full variable domain is KAGVTQTPRYLIKTRGQQVTLSCSPISGHRSVSWYQQTPGQGLQFLFEYFSETQRNKGNFPGRFSGRQFSNSRSEMNVSTLELGDSALYLCASSLEASYSPLHFGNGTRLTVT.

The chain is built from TRBV2 and TRBJ2-3; 7 bases line up with TRBD2. J lost 0 bases, V lost 6 bases, and 6 bases had no gene match. From germline, CDR1 is SNHLY and CDR2 FYNNEI. The CDR3 is 15 amino acids. The CDR3 protein is CASRLGLRSTDTQYF. CDR3 nucleotides: TGTGCCAGCAGGTTGGGACTACGAAGCACAGATACGCAGTATTTT.

The rearrangement joins TRBV23-1 to TRBJ2-1, with D uncertain. TRBV23-1 is an open reading frame whose function is uncertain. V dropped 6 bases and J dropped 8 bases, with 14 bases sitting between them. The CDR3 extends over 13 amino acids. The CDR3 DNA reads TGCGCCAGCAGGATTCAGTTCTCCGATGAGCAGTTCTTC. It codes for CASRIQFSDEQFF.

The J gene is TRBJ1-3, the V gene TRBV4-2, with TRBD1 matching over 7 bases. CDR1 and CDR2 from the germline V gene are LGHNA and YNFKEQ. V was clipped by 0 bases and J by 3 bases; unmatched bases: 8. The CDR3 covers 17 residues. In nucleotides, the CDR3 is TGTGCCAGCAGCCAAGATAGGGGAACAGGGGTTGGAAACACCATATATTTT. Protein product: CASSQDRGTGVGNTIYF.

The chain couples TRBV4-2 to TRBJ1-2; D not certain. Germline CDR1 reads LGHNA; CDR2 reads YNFKEQ. The CDR3 spans 16 residues. The ends were cut back, 0 bases at V and 8 bases at J, with 19 bases in the middle. Here the CDR3 DNA reads TGTGCCAGCAGCCAAGATCTTGACGCACTCAAAGGCGGCTACACCTTC. Translation: CASSQDLDALKGGYTF.

The chain recombines TRBV4-1 with TRBJ1-2; maybe TRBD1 (6 bases). The V gene's germline CDR1 is MGHRA and CDR2 YSYEKL. This CDR3 comprises 15 residues. V was shortened by 2 bases and J by 2 bases, with 12 bases between the two germline ends. The CDR3 loop reads CASSQSRTENYGYTF. Written as DNA, the CDR3 is TGCGCCAGCAGCCAAAGTCGGACAGAGAACTATGGCTACACCTTC.

The chain joins TRBV5-4 to TRBJ1-3; no clear D gene. Per the germline V gene, CDR1 is SGHNT and CDR2 is YYREEE (reference sequence). The CDR3 has 13 amino acids. Trimming took off 0 bases at V and 7 bases at J, with 8 bases between the two ends. CDR3 DNA: TGTGCCAGCAGCTTGGGGGGTTTTAACACCATATATTTT. Its protein product is CASSLGGFNTIYF.

The chain couples TRBV15 to TRBJ1-4; D gene ambiguous. The CDR3 has 15 residues. Trimming shortened V by 0 bases and J by 4 bases, and 9 bases separated the two germline ends. Germline V lookup: CDR1 LNHNV, CDR2 YYDKDF (reference sequence). The CDR3, as DNA: TGTGCCACCAGCAGAGACCGAAGTCATAATGAAAAACTGTTTTTT. Translating gives CATSRDRSHNEKLFF.

The gene calls are TRBV4-2 and TRBJ2-2; 8 bases fit TRBD2. CDR3 length: 15 residues. Germline loops: CDR1 LGHNA, CDR2 YNFKEQ. The junction had 12 bases not matched to a gene; V was cut back by 10 bases and J by 5 bases. This CDR3 is CATSRTGGFTGELFF. The CDR3 bases are TGTGCCACCTCGCGGACGGGAGGGTTTACCGGGGAGCTGTTTTTT.

This clone was picked up many times. The chain combines TRBV27 with TRBJ2-3; 7 bases map to TRBD2. Germline-derived CDR1 and CDR2 are MNHEY and SMNVEV (reference sequence). The CDR3 has 15 amino acids. J lost 2 bases, V lost 6 bases, and 8 bases had no gene match. CDR3 sequence: CASSSSGPYTDTQYF. CDR3 nucleotide sequence: TGTGCCAGCAGCTCTAGCGGTCCTTACACAGATACGCAGTATTTT.

The chain uses TRBV7-2 and TRBJ2-7; 7 bases fit TRBD2. Germline trimming cut 5 bases from V and 0 bases from J; bases unmatched to any gene: 4. The CDR3 covers 14 residues. Germline CDR1 SGHTA, CDR2 FQGNSA. CDR3 nucleotides: TGTGCCAGCAGCCAACGGACTAGCTCCTACGAGCAGTACTTC. Its protein is CASSQRTSSYEQYF.